The rows below give T cell receptor beta chains drawn from one sample of a study of circulating CD8 cells and anti-PD-1 response in melanoma. TCRdb re-called the reads through MiXCR, storing one row per CDR3 protein. The sample lists roughly 1,500 distinct CDR3 sequences, 7.5% to 10% occurring once. The material sequenced was CD8+ T cells from PBMCs, taken at baseline or after one month of anti-PD-1 therapy (not recorded which). These receptors all stem from a human donor with melanoma. Both conserved end residues are part of each CDR3. The D gene is left open where the match is weak. Size tells how often a clone was seen (once, few, many) or the class of an expanded clone, and some rows leave it out.

v_gene	abundance	j_gene	d_gene	CDR3aa	CDR3nt
TRBV5-4	NA	TRBJ2-1	NA	CASSLLVGGNEQFF	TGTGCCAGCAGCTTGTTAGTGGGGGGAAATGAGCAGTTCTTC
TRBV27	large	TRBJ1-5	NA	CASSRGPHQPQHF	TGTGCCAGCAGTAGGGGACCCCATCAGCCCCAGCATTTT
TRBV5-6	NA	TRBJ2-7	NA	CASSEQGPYEQYF	TGTGCCAGCAGCGAACAGGGCCCCTACGAGCAGTACTTC
TRBV4-3	large	TRBJ2-6	TRBD1	CASSQLAGTGSSGANVLTF	TGCGCCAGCAGCCAACTGGCCGGGACAGGGAGCTCTGGGGCCAACGTCCTGACTTTC
TRBV5-4	large	TRBJ2-3	NA	CASSPGYPDTQYF	TGTGCCAGCAGCCCGGGGTATCCAGATACGCAGTATTTT
TRBV9	few	TRBJ1-4	NA	CASSVIPGEKLFF	TGTGCCAGCAGCGTAATCCCGGGAGAGAAACTGTTTTTT
TRBV2	NA	TRBJ2-1	TRBD2	CASSGAGSSYNEQFF	TGTGCCAGCAGTGGAGCGGGGAGCTCCTACAATGAGCAGTTCTTC
TRBV19	medium-sized	TRBJ1-2	NA	CASSPFGTSNYGYTF	TGTGCCAGTAGCCCTTTCGGGACGTCCAACTATGGCTACACCTTC
TRBV19	NA	TRBJ2-2	NA	CASSIETTGELFF	TGTGCCAGTAGTATAGAAACCACCGGGGAGCTGTTTTTT
TRBV4-1	medium-sized	TRBJ1-1	NA	CASSLGDTEAFF	TGCGCCAGCAGCCTTGGGGACACTGAAGCTTTCTTT
TRBV20-1	few	TRBJ2-7	NA	CSARDPTHYEQYF	TGCAGTGCTAGAGATCCTACACACTACGAGCAGTACTTC
TRBV27	medium-sized	TRBJ2-7	TRBD2	CASSLSGLAGPLEQYF	TGTGCCAGCAGTTTATCCGGACTAGCGGGGCCCCTGGAGCAGTACTTC
TRBV19	few	TRBJ1-5	NA	CASSRIGNQPQHF	TGTGCCAGTAGCCGGATCGGCAATCAGCCCCAGCATTTT
TRBV7-2	large	TRBJ2-3	NA	CASSLGGNTQYF	TGTGCCAGCAGCTTAGGTGGGAATACGCAGTATTTT
TRBV19	NA	TRBJ2-2	NA	CASSKTRTGELFF	TGTGCCAGTAGTAAGACAAGGACCGGGGAGCTGTTTTTT
TRBV12-3/TRBV12-4	few	TRBJ2-5	NA	CASSHLGEQETQYF	TGTGCCAGCAGTCACCTAGGGGAGCAAGAGACCCAGTACTTC
TRBV19	NA	TRBJ1-2	TRBD1	CASGLQSAGGSEGYTF	TGTGCCAGTGGTCTCCAATCGGCAGGGGGCTCGGAAGGCTACACCTTC
TRBV19	NA	TRBJ1-1	NA	CASSGRSSTEAFF	TGTGCCAGTAGCGGCAGGTCAAGCACTGAAGCTTTCTTT
TRBV27	medium-sized	TRBJ2-5	NA	CASSRGAYQETQYF	TGTGCCAGCAGCCGGGGGGCCTACCAAGAGACCCAGTACTTC
TRBV12-3/TRBV12-4	medium-sized	TRBJ1-1	NA	CASTNPLNTEAFF	TGTGCCAGCACTAATCCTCTGAACACTGAAGCTTTCTTT
TRBV7-9	medium-sized	TRBJ1-4	NA	CASSHVQGLDEKLFF	TGTGCCAGCAGCCACGTTCAGGGGTTGGATGAAAAACTGTTTTTT
TRBV25-1	medium-sized	TRBJ2-7	TRBD1	CASIGQERYEQYF	TGTGCCAGCATAGGACAGGAACGCTACGAGCAGTACTTC
TRBV5-4	medium-sized	TRBJ1-1	NA	CASSSLTVATEAFF	TGTGCCAGCAGCTCTTTAACGGTAGCCACTGAAGCTTTCTTT
TRBV28	few	TRBJ2-7	TRBD1	CASIPHRDRGRRAYEQYF	TGTGCCAGCATCCCCCACCGGGACAGGGGGCGCCGGGCGTACGAGCAGTACTTC
TRBV2	large	TRBJ2-2	NA	CASSEWGTGELFF	TGTGCCAGCAGTGAATGGGGAACCGGGGAGCTGTTTTTT
TRBV11-2	medium-sized	TRBJ2-7	TRBD2	CASRTSRSYEQYF	TGTGCCTCCAGGACTAGCCGCTCCTACGAGCAGTACTTC
TRBV19	medium-sized	TRBJ2-1	NA	CASREYNEQFF	TGTGCCAGTAGGGAGTACAATGAGCAGTTCTTC
TRBV2	medium-sized	TRBJ2-3	NA	CASSPDKRSTDTQYF	TGTGCCAGCAGCCCCGACAAGAGAAGCACAGATACGCAGTATTTT
TRBV29-1	NA	TRBJ1-2	NA	CSVEHNYGYTF	TGCAGCGTTGAGCACAACTATGGCTACACCTTC
TRBV2	few	TRBJ2-7	NA	CASRGLVTYEQYF	TGTGCCAGCAGGGGACTGGTAACCTACGAGCAGTACTTC
TRBV27	medium-sized	TRBJ2-7	TRBD1	CASSSGTGGYEQYF	TGTGCCAGCAGTTCCGGGACAGGGGGCTACGAGCAGTACTTC
TRBV19	medium-sized	TRBJ1-5	TRBD1	CATQDREYGNQPQHF	TGTGCCACCCAGGACAGGGAATATGGCAATCAGCCCCAGCATTTT
TRBV19	NA	TRBJ1-1	TRBD1	CAAGRQGGNTEAFF	TGTGCCGCCGGAAGACAGGGTGGGAACACTGAAGCTTTCTTT
TRBV2	medium-sized	TRBJ1-1	NA	CASRTGTGGTEAFF	TGTGCCAGCAGGACGGGGACTGGGGGGACTGAAGCTTTCTTT
TRBV20-1	medium-sized	TRBJ2-3	TRBD2	CSTSGGTDTQYF	TGCAGTACCAGCGGGGGCACAGATACGCAGTATTTT
TRBV19	medium-sized	TRBJ2-3	NA	CASSIRGGATDTQYF	TGTGCCAGTAGTATACGTGGGGGAGCTACAGATACGCAGTATTTT
TRBV19	large	TRBJ2-3	TRBD1	CASSIGQGADTQYF	TGTGCCAGTAGTATCGGGCAGGGGGCCGATACGCAGTATTTT
TRBV5-4	medium-sized	TRBJ1-1	NA	CASSFGVATEAFF	TGTGCCAGCAGCTTCGGGGTGGCCACTGAAGCTTTCTTT
TRBV19	large	TRBJ2-3	NA	CASNLGLLADTQYF	TGTGCCAGTAACCTGGGACTTCTAGCAGATACGCAGTATTTT
TRBV19	large	TRBJ1-1	NA	CASTLTAGPYTEAFF	TGTGCCAGTACCCTGACCGCAGGGCCGTACACTGAAGCTTTCTTT
TRBV4-1	NA	TRBJ2-7	TRBD2	CASSQVQLAGTYEQYF	TGCGCCAGCAGCCAAGTTCAACTAGCGGGAACCTACGAGCAGTACTTC
TRBV19	NA	TRBJ2-7	NA	CASSAGYEQYF	TGTGCCAGTAGTGCGGGGTACGAGCAGTACTTC
TRBV20-1	medium-sized	TRBJ2-1	TRBD2	CSAGLAGGNNEQFF	TGCAGTGCTGGGCTAGCGGGGGGTAACAATGAGCAGTTCTTC
TRBV29-1	medium-sized	TRBJ2-1	NA	CSLKWGNEQFF	TGCAGCCTGAAATGGGGGAATGAGCAGTTCTTC
TRBV27	large	TRBJ1-2	NA	CASSFGQGSGYTF	TGTGCCAGCAGTTTCGGTCAGGGAAGTGGCTACACCTTC
TRBV19	NA	TRBJ2-1	NA	CASSIGAPGEQFF	TGTGCCAGTAGTATAGGAGCCCCGGGAGAGCAGTTCTTC
TRBV29-1	medium-sized	TRBJ1-2	TRBD1	CSVEYEQGADYGYTF	TGCAGCGTTGAATACGAACAGGGGGCTGACTATGGCTACACCTTC
TRBV6-5	medium-sized	TRBJ2-6	TRBD1	CASRDRGWAGANVLTF	TGTGCCAGCAGAGACAGGGGATGGGCAGGGGCCAACGTCCTGACTTTC
TRBV2	medium-sized	TRBJ1-1	TRBD1	CASSRQGATEAFF	TGTGCCAGCAGCCGACAGGGGGCCACTGAAGCTTTCTTT
TRBV19	large	TRBJ2-5	NA	CASSHWDGGQETQYF	TGTGCCAGTAGTCACTGGGACGGAGGACAAGAGACCCAGTACTTC